Detailed here is one T cell receptor (beta chain). Trimming took 4 bases from V and 1 from J; bases not matched to a gene: 7. Germline assignment: CDR1 MGHRA and CDR2 YSYEKL. The CDR3 loop spans 15 amino acids. This sample was included in a study of blood T cell repertoires in COVID-19. About the study: Collection of acute and convalescent COVID-19 samples took place in the United States, Italy and Spain. The analysed material was cDNA or gDNA that came from T cells, B-cell-depleted T cells, or PBMCs.

In the authors' methods: For nucleated cells, counts were estimated from reference gene primer amplification. Clones were sequenced by immunoSEQ multiplex PCR, and TCRdb holds only the in-frame ones, with some missing. V, J and clone size reflect that table, while D and trimming were determined from the DNA. The table records more than 15,000 clones, approximately 84% of them present only once. This clonotype was obtained from a human donor with active COVID-19. The donor label of this sample is uncertain. V is TRBV4-1 and J is TRBJ2-7; TRBD1 matches at 7 bases. The sequenced sample consisted of peripheral blood. Written as DNA, the CDR3 is TGCGCCAGCAGCCTCACAGGGGATTTATCCTACGAGCAGTACTTC. Its translation: CASSLTGDLSYEQYF.